The rows below give T cell receptor beta chains drawn from one sample of a study of neoadjuvant nivolumab and ipilimumab in lung cancer. Only in-frame clones appear in the TCRdb table, and some are missing; sequencing was by immunoSEQ multiplex PCR. The sample gives tens of thousands of clones, roughly nine tenths of which show up once; 2.5% to 3.5% is in the top ten. The sequencing here drew on peripheral blood, taken before neoadjuvant nivolumab, alone or with ipilimumab. Receptors were obtained from an adult with non-small cell lung cancer. Both conserved end residues are part of each CDR3. A D gene is named only where the DNA matches it firmly. Expanded clones get a size class; other rows say once, few or many, or leave the size out.

.	TRBJ2-7	TRBV4-3	TRBD2	TGCGCCAGCAGCCCTCTAGCGGGAGAGGGCGAGCAGTACTTC	CASSPLAGEGEQYF
.	TRBJ2-7	TRBV4-1	TRBD2	TGCGCCAGCAGCCAAGAGGAGCGGGATGGCTACGAGCAGTACTTC	CASSQEERDGYEQYF
.	TRBJ2-1	TRBV18	.	TGTGCCAGCTCACCCAGGGGGGTCGGCAATGAGCAGTTCTTC	CASSPRGVGNEQFF
.	TRBJ2-2	TRBV30	.	TGTGCCTGGAGTCCCCAGGTCGGGGAGCTGTTTTTT	CAWSPQVGELFF
.	TRBJ2-7	TRBV18	.	TGTGCCAGCTCAAGTACGGCTTCCTACGAGCAGTACTTC	CASSSTASYEQYF
.	TRBJ1-5	TRBV10-2	TRBD1	TGCGCCAGCAGTGAGAGCAGGGGGGCAGCTCAGCCCCAGCATTTT	CASSESRGAAQPQHF
.	TRBJ2-5	TRBV10-3	.	TGTGCCATCAGTGACCGGGTAGGAGAGACCCAGTACTTC	CAISDRVGETQYF
.	TRBJ2-7	TRBV11-3	.	TGTGCCAGCAGCTTACGGGGGTCCTACGAGCAGTACTTC	CASSLRGSYEQYF
.	TRBJ2-1	TRBV5-1	.	TGCGCCAGCAGCGTTGGGGGCTCAAACTCCTACAATGAGCAGTTCTTC	CASSVGGSNSYNEQFF
.	TRBJ2-7	TRBV6-6	.	TGTGCCAGCAGTTCGGGGGCCGAGCAGTACTTC	CASSSGAEQYF
.	TRBJ2-6	TRBV27	.	TGTGCCAGCAGACGGACACCTCTAGGGGCTGGGGCCAACGTCCTGACTTTC	CASRRTPLGAGANVLTF
.	TRBJ2-3	TRBV5-1	.	TGCGCCAGCTCTAAACCGACATCTGTGAGCACAGATACGCAGTATTTT	CASSKPTSVSTDTQYF
.	TRBJ2-7	TRBV6-6	.	TGTGCCAGCAGTTACCCCCAGGGAGGTAAAGGAGGCGAGCAGTACTTC	CASSYPQGGKGGEQYF
.	TRBJ1-2	TRBV11-2	.	TGTGCCAGCAGTCGGGGACAACGGTATGGCTACACCTTC	CASSRGQRYGYTF
.	TRBJ2-4	TRBV6-5	TRBD2	TGTGCCAGCAGCTACGGGAGGTCCCTAGCCAAAAACATTCAGTACTTC	CASSYGRSLAKNIQYF
once	TRBJ2-7	TRBV7-3	TRBD2	TGTGCCAGCAGCTTATCTAGCGGGTCCTCCCACGAGCAGTACTTC	CASSLSSGSSHEQYF
.	TRBJ2-2	TRBV5-1	TRBD1	TGCGCCAGCAGCAGAACAGGGGATTGGGACACCGGGGAGCTGTTTTTT	CASSRTGDWDTGELFF
.	TRBJ2-7	TRBV2	TRBD2	TGTGCCAGCAGTGACTACCCTAGCGGGAGTGGCTACGAGCAGTACTTC	CASSDYPSGSGYEQYF
.	TRBJ1-2	TRBV28	TRBD1	TGTGCCAGCAGTCCCTATCAGGGGGGGTATGGCTACACCTTC	CASSPYQGGYGYTF
once	TRBJ2-3	TRBV7-2	.	TGTGCCAGCAGCTTAAATCGCGGGGCAGATACGCAGTATTTT	CASSLNRGADTQYF
once	TRBJ2-5	TRBV7-2	TRBD2	TGTGCCAGCAGCTTAGTGTCTAGCGGGACTCAAGAGACCCAGTACTTC	CASSLVSSGTQETQYF
.	TRBJ2-2	TRBV5-6	.	TGTGCCAGCAGCTTGGCCGGCGTAACCGGGGAGCTGTTTTTT	CASSLAGVTGELFF
.	TRBJ2-1	TRBV5-4	TRBD2	TGTGCCAGCAGCCAGGGACTAGCGTTATTGAGCTCCTACAATGAGCAGTTCTTC	CASSQGLALLSSYNEQFF
.	TRBJ2-1	TRBV7-8	TRBD2	TGTGCCAGCAGCTTTACTAGCGGGGGTGTCTACAATGAGCAGTTCTTC	CASSFTSGGVYNEQFF
.	TRBJ2-1	TRBV11-2	TRBD2	TGTGCCAGCAGCGCTAGGACTAGCGGGACCTTGAGTTCAAATGAGCAGTTCTTC	CASSARTSGTLSSNEQFF